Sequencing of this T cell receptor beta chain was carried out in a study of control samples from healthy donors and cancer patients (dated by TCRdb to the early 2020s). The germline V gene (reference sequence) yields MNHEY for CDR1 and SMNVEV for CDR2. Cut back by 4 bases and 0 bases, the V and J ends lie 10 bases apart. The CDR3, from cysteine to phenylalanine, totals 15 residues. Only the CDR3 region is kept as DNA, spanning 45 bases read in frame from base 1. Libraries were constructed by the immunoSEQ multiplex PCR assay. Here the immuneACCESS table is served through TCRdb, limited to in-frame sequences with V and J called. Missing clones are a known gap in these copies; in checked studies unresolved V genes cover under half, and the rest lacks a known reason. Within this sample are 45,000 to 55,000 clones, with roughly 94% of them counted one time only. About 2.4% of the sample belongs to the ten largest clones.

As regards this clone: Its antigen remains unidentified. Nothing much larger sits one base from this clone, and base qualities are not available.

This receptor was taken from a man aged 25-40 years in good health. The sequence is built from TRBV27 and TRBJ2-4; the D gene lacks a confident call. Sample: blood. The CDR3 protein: CASSSDFIAKNIQYF. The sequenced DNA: TGTGCCAGCAGTTCCGACTTCATAGCCAAAAACATTCAGTACTTC.